This TCR beta chain was sequenced for a study of cytomegalovirus exposure and HLA in healthy donors. Study findings and constraints: The study designated about 180 TCR beta chains cytomegalovirus-associated. Within an earlier analysis, most TCR beta V segments proved productive either about 87% or about 30% of the time. Donor immune exposure was known only as CMV serostatus.

The PCR was carried out with 60 Vbeta primers and 13 Jbeta primers. Libraries were prepared by immunoSEQ multiplex PCR; TCRdb keeps only in-frame clonotypes and omits some of them. This table has approximately 140,000 clones, roughly 63% appearing once. As regards this clone: Its matching antigen is unknown.

The germline CDR1 and CDR2 sequences are MDHEN and SYDVKM. Trimming removed 5 bases at V and 2 bases at J, with 13 bases between. This CDR3 is built from 16 residues. At the time of sampling, donors were nominally healthy, though unrecorded immune exposures were likely. The chain is built from TRBV28 and TRBJ2-6; D might be TRBD1 (5 bases). This TCR derives from a woman between 55 and 75 years old in good health and CMV-seropositive. Sequencing was done on a sample of PBMCs. The CDR3 DNA reads as TGTGCCAGCAGTACGATCAGGGAACCTGGGGCCAACGTCCTGACTTTC. Its translation: CASSTIREPGANVLTF.